These T cell receptor beta chains were read from a single sample in a study of shared clonotypes between healthy human individuals. The protocol was immunoSEQ multiplex PCR, while the TCRdb copy is restricted to in-frame clones and leaves out a portion. The sample lists about 680,000 clones; roughly 72% were seen once. The sequencing sample was made of memory CD4+ T cells sorted from blood. These receptors were taken from a woman aged 25-40 years in good health. Both conserved end residues are part of each CDR3. Each record gives: J gene, CDR3 length, clone size, D gene, V gene, CDR3 DNA, CDR3 protein. The D gene is left open where the match is weak. Not all rows give a size; the values are once, few, many and, for expanded clones, a class.

>TRBJ2-5|15|NA|NA|TRBV5-1
TGCGCCAGCAGCTTGAGTCGGGGGGCTGAGCAGACCCAGTACTTC
CASSLSRGAEQTQYF
>TRBJ2-2|16|NA|TRBD2|TRBV19
TGTGCCAGTAGTATATGGACTAGCAAAAACACCGGGGAGCTGTTTTTT
CASSIWTSKNTGELFF
>TRBJ2-1|16|NA|TRBD2|TRBV5-1
TGCGCCAGCAGCTTGGTTAGAGCGGGAGGCTACAATGAGCAGTTCTTC
CASSLVRAGGYNEQFF
>TRBJ1-1|13|NA|NA|TRBV2
TGTGCCAGCAGAGGGTCACGAAACACTGAAGCTTTCTTT
CASRGSRNTEAFF
>TRBJ1-4|15|NA|NA|TRBV6-1
TGTGCCAGCAGTGAAAGGGAAACAACTAATGAAAAACTGTTTTTT
CASSERETTNEKLFF
>TRBJ2-5|18|few|TRBD2|TRBV25-1
TGTGCCAGCAGGGGAGTCCATAGGAATAGCGGGTACCAAGAGACCCAGTACTTC
CASRGVHRNSGYQETQYF
>TRBJ2-3|19|NA|TRBD1|TRBV29-1
TGCAGCGTTGAAGATCTCCGCACCGGGACAGGAATTGATACAGATACGCAGTATTTT
CSVEDLRTGTGIDTDTQYF
>TRBJ2-1|15|once|TRBD2|TRBV29-1
TGCAGCGTTGAAGTTGGGACTAGCGGGAGTAATGAGCAGTTCTTC
CSVEVGTSGSNEQFF
>TRBJ1-3|14|NA|NA|TRBV19
TGTGCCAGTAGTCAAGCTCAGGCCGGAAACACCATATATTTT
CASSQAQAGNTIYF
>TRBJ1-5|15|NA|TRBD1|TRBV11-2
TGTGCCAGCAGCTTAGGACCGACAGGGTGGCAGCCCCAGCATTTT
CASSLGPTGWQPQHF
>TRBJ1-1|13|NA|NA|TRBV19
TGTGCCAGTGGCAGGGGCGTTGTCACTGAAGCTTTCTTT
CASGRGVVTEAFF
>TRBJ1-2|15|NA|NA|TRBV5-1
TGCGCCAGCAGCTTGGGGGCGGATGCTACATATGGCTACACCTTC
CASSLGADATYGYTF
>TRBJ2-2|14|NA|NA|TRBV7-7
TGTGCCAGCAGCTCTCTCCCTTTCGGCGGGGAGCTGTTTTTT
CASSSLPFGGELFF
>TRBJ2-5|15|NA|NA|TRBV11-2
TGTGCCAGCAGCTCATCGACAGGCGATCAAGAGACCCAGTACTTC
CASSSSTGDQETQYF
>TRBJ1-1|14|NA|NA|TRBV27
TGTGCCAGCAGTTCCTACAGGGAGAACACTGAAGCTTTCTTT
CASSSYRENTEAFF
>TRBJ2-7|15|NA|TRBD1|TRBV5-4
TGTGCCAGCAGCTTGGGACAGGGGGCAATCGACGAGCAGTACTTC
CASSLGQGAIDEQYF
>TRBJ2-3|12|NA|NA|TRBV5-6
TGTGCCAGCAGCTGGCAGGGAGATACGCAGTATTTT
CASSWQGDTQYF
>TRBJ1-1|14|NA|NA|TRBV19
TGTGCCAGTAGTCCGAAGGACGGTATCACTGAAGCTTTCTTT
CASSPKDGITEAFF
>TRBJ1-5|12|many|NA|TRBV7-9
TGTGCCAGCAGCTTACAGAATCAGCCCCAGCATTTT
CASSLQNQPQHF
>TRBJ1-1|11|NA|NA|TRBV10-2
TGCGCCAGCAGTGAAGGGGCGGGGGCTTTCTTT
CASSEGAGAFF
>TRBJ1-5|16|once|NA|TRBV6-6
TGTGCCAGCAGTCCCCTTATGAGGGGGGGCAATCAGCCCCAGCATTTT
CASSPLMRGGNQPQHF
>TRBJ2-4|16|NA|NA|TRBV27
TGTGCCAGCAGTTTATCGACTGCGGGCCGAAGGGACATTCAGTACTTC
CASSLSTAGRRDIQYF
>TRBJ1-5|17|few|NA|TRBV19
TGTGCCAGTAGTATGCTAGACGGGACGGATAGCAATCAGCCCCAGCATTTT
CASSMLDGTDSNQPQHF
>TRBJ2-1|14|NA|TRBD2|TRBV28
TGTGCCAGCAGTTATAGCGGGAGACGCAATGAGCAGTTCTTC
CASSYSGRRNEQFF
>TRBJ2-1|16|NA|TRBD2|TRBV28
TGTGCCAGCAGTTTAGGGGGACTAGCGGGAGAAGGTGAGCAGTTCTTC
CASSLGGLAGEGEQFF
>TRBJ1-2|15|NA|TRBD1|TRBV28
TGTGCCAGCAGTTTATCCAGGGGGTATGGCTATGGCTACACCTTC
CASSLSRGYGYGYTF
>TRBJ2-2|15|NA|NA|TRBV7-3
TGTGCCAGCAGCTTAAGCTCCCGCCTGTCCGGGGAGCTGTTTTTT
CASSLSSRLSGELFF
>TRBJ1-5|15|NA|NA|TRBV7-8
TGTGCCAGCAGCTTACGCAGACAGGCTAATCAGCCCCAGCATTTT
CASSLRRQANQPQHF
>TRBJ2-3|14|few|NA|TRBV6-6
TGTGCCAGCAGGGGGGACTCTGAAACAGATACGCAGTATTTT
CASRGDSETDTQYF
>TRBJ2-2|15|NA|NA|TRBV5-1
TGCGCCAGCAGCCCGACGGTTACGAACACCGGGGAGCTGTTTTTT
CASSPTVTNTGELFF
>TRBJ1-1|17|few|NA|TRBV4-2
TGTGCCAGCACCATCGTAGGGGGGGACGGGTTGAGCACTGAAGCTTTCTTT
CASTIVGGDGLSTEAFF
>TRBJ2-3|16|NA|TRBD2|TRBV9
TGTGCCAGCAGCGCCCGACTAGCGGGAGAGGGAGATACGCAGTATTTT
CASSARLAGEGDTQYF
>TRBJ1-1|12|few|NA|TRBV28
TGTGCCAGCAGTTTGAAAAGGACTGAAGCTTTCTTT
CASSLKRTEAFF
>TRBJ2-5|17|NA|NA|TRBV28
TGTGCCAGCAGAACAAATAAGTACCGGGACCCGAGGGAGACCCAGTACTTC
CASRTNKYRDPRETQYF
>TRBJ2-2|16|NA|NA|TRBV5-6
TGTGCCAGCAGCTCCTGGGGAGGAGGGAACACCGGGGAGCTGTTTTTT
CASSSWGGGNTGELFF
>TRBJ2-1|11|many|NA|TRBV25-1
TGTGCCAGCAGTGAGCACAATGAGCAGTTCTTC
CASSEHNEQFF
>TRBJ1-4|14|NA|TRBD1|TRBV6-6
TGTGCCAGCAGACATAGGGACAGGGAAGAAAAACTGTTTTTT
CASRHRDREEKLFF
>TRBJ2-3|14|NA|NA|TRBV7-6
TGTGCCAGCAGCCCCGCGAGGGCCACAGATACGCAGTATTTT
CASSPARATDTQYF
>TRBJ2-1|14|NA|NA|TRBV2
TGTGCCAGCAGTCGGGACGGGACCTACAATGAGCAGTTCTTC
CASSRDGTYNEQFF
>TRBJ1-1|14|NA|TRBD1|TRBV6-6
TGTGCCAGCAGTATGGACAGGGTAGGGACTGAAGCTTTCTTT
CASSMDRVGTEAFF
>TRBJ2-5|13|NA|TRBD1|TRBV28
TGTGCCAGCAGTCAACGGACAGGCGAGACCCAGTACTTC
CASSQRTGETQYF
>TRBJ1-6|15|NA|TRBD1|TRBV7-9
TGTGCCAGCAGCCCTGGACAGGGGTATAATTCACCCCTCCACTTT
CASSPGQGYNSPLHF
>TRBJ2-1|11|many|NA|TRBV20-1
TGCAGTGCTCTCCAATACAATGAGCAGTTCTTC
CSALQYNEQFF